Below are 20 T cell receptor beta chains sequenced from a single sample in a study of tissue T cells after allogeneic stem cell transplantation. Assay used: immunoSEQ multiplex PCR; TCRdb lists only in-frame clones, some missing. The sample gives around 8,000 clones, 46% of which show up once; more than 7.5% is in the top ten. Described time point: mouse harvest day 7 after allogeneic transplant. Mouse grafts combined 10^7 T-cell-depleted bone marrow cells with 10^6 splenic CD5+ T cells. Sequenced input: gut tissue. The receptors come from a female BALB/c mouse given C57BL/6 T cells with graft-versus-host disease after an allogeneic hematopoietic cell transplant.

Comment on this clone: Gene names and germline match the mouse. The observed sequence ends 1 residue before the CDR3 terminus, with the missing tail filled in from the germline J gene. The chain uses TRBV13-2 and TRBJ1-5; a weak D match, TRBD1 (5 bases). Looked up from germline, CDR1 is NNHNN and CDR2 is SYGAGS (reference sequence). Trimming pared 0 bases from V and 2 bases from J, leaving 9 bases between. The CDR3 contains 15 residues. Partial CDR3 DNA: TGTGCCAGCGGTGATGCCAGGGAGGACAACCAGGCTCCGCTT. It yields the protein CASGDAREDNQAPL. The complete CDR3 reads CASGDAREDNQAPLF.

For this clone: The listed genes are named as in mouse. The read stops 1 residue short of the end of the CDR3; the missing end is completed from the germline J gene. This chain connects TRBV26 to TRBJ2-7; tentative D call: TRBD2 (7 bases). The V gene lost 4 bases and the J gene lost 5 bases, with 15 bases spanning the gap. CDR3 size: 14 residues. Per germline, CDR1 KGHPV and CDR2 FQNQEV (reference sequence). The sequenced CDR3 bases are TGTGCCAGCAGTCCCGGAGGGGGGCTCCATGAACAGTAC. Translated, it gives CASSPGGGLHEQY. The whole CDR3 protein is CASSPGGGLHEQYF.

Regarding this clone: Gene labels here are mouse ones. With the read ending 1 residue before the CDR3 end, the germline J gene is used to fill in that end. The rearrangement uses TRBV24 and TRBJ2-3; 8 nucleotides match TRBD2. Germline V gene data show CDR1 as KGHTA and CDR2 as FRNEEI. V was clipped by 4 bases and J by 0 bases; unmatched bases: 6. The CDR3 spans 16 residues. This CDR3 is CASSPDWGSSAETLYF. The sequenced CDR3 bases are TGTGCCAGCAGTCCCGACTGGGGCTCTAGTGCAGAAACGCTGTAT.

This clone is labeled medium-sized. Gene names refer to mouse genes. The CDR3 end is not reached by the read, which stops 1 residue before it; the germline J gene fills it in. This rearrangement joins TRBV5 to TRBJ2-1, with D maybe TRBD1 (5 bases). In germline, CDR1 is LGHNA, CDR2 YNLKQL (reference sequence). V shed 1 base and J shed 1 base, with 5 bases lying between them. The CDR3 covers 14 residues. CDR3 amino acids: CASSQGTNYAEQFF. CDR3 DNA (partial): TGTGCCAGCAGCCAAGGGACAAACTATGCTGAGCAGTTC.

Remarks on this clone: The gene names given are mouse names. The CDR3 extends 1 residue past the end of the read, so its final part is completed from the germline J gene. The V gene is TRBV19, the J gene TRBJ2-1; 7 bases align to TRBD1. The ends lost 4 bases at V and 3 bases at J; junction bases unmatched: 1. CDR1 is FNHDT, CDR2 SITEND, per germline (reference sequence). This CDR3 region has 13 residues. CDR3 sequence reads: CASSSGGYAEQFF. The covered CDR3 bases are TGTGCCAGCAGTTCAGGGGGCTATGCTGAGCAGTTC.

This clone was detected only a few times. Gene and germline names: mouse. The CDR3 is cut off 1 residue early in the read; its end comes from the germline J gene. The gene calls are TRBV26 and TRBJ1-3, with D unclear. Trimming removed 2 bases at V and 0 bases at J, with 5 bases between. CDR3 length: 14 amino acids. CDR1 KGHPV and CDR2 FQNQEV come from the germline V gene (reference sequence). The CDR3 loop is CASSLISSGNTLYF. The sequenced part of the CDR3 DNA is TGTGCCAGCAGTCTGATTAGTTCTGGAAATACGCTCTAT.

This clone was counted only a few times. Gene names refer to mouse genes. The read ends 1 residue before the CDR3 terminus; that terminus is restored from the germline J gene. The rearrangement joins TRBV26 to TRBJ1-6; D uncertain. TRBJ1-6 is filed as an ORF, its function uncertain. CDR1 is KGHPV and CDR2 is FQNQEV in the germline V gene (reference sequence). Trimming pared 2 bases from V and 3 bases from J, leaving 5 bases between. The CDR3 is made up of 14 amino acids. The CDR3: CASSLNSYNSPLYF. The sequenced CDR3 bases are TGTGCCAGCAGTCTGAACAGCTATAATTCGCCCCTCTAC.

As for this clone: The gene symbols are mouse symbols. Read coverage stops 1 residue before the CDR3 terminus; the germline J gene supplies the remainder. The chain couples TRBV3 to TRBJ2-1, with 12 bases that match TRBD2. CDR3 length equals 16 residues. The germline gives CDR1 SNHLY, CDR2 FYNGKV (reference sequence). The junction had 4 bases not matched to a gene; V was cut back by 5 bases and J by 2 bases. Partial CDR3 DNA: TGTGCCAGCAGCCCGACTGGGGGGGCGCACTATGCTGAGCAGTTC. Translated: CASSPTGGAHYAEQF. The entire CDR3 protein reads CASSPTGGAHYAEQFF.

For this clone: The listed genes are named as in mouse. The missing CDR3 end, 1 residue past where the read stops, is filled in from the germline J gene. Distinct nucleotide sequences in the sample also encode this CDR3. This chain connects TRBV19 to TRBJ2-5; possibly TRBD1 or TRBD2 for D (6 bases each). Germline loops: CDR1 FNHDT, CDR2 SITEND (reference sequence). This CDR3 is built from 16 residues. Trimming pared 1 base from V and 2 bases from J, leaving 14 bases between. The part of the CDR3 DNA that was read is TGTGCCAGCAGTATAAGCGGGGGCGGGGGCCAAGACACCCAGTAC. Translating gives CASSISGGGGQDTQY. The full CDR3 protein is CASSISGGGGQDTQYF.

This clone came up a few times. Mouse gene names and germline throughout. The CDR3 end is not reached by the read, which stops 1 residue before it; the germline J gene fills it in. The V gene is TRBV16, the J gene TRBJ2-7; possibly TRBD2 for D (7 bases). Trimming took off 5 bases at V and 3 bases at J, with 11 bases between the two ends. This CDR3 is built from 13 residues. Germline V gene sequence: CDR1 SGHSA, CDR2 FRNQAP. CDR3 sequence: CASSRGGVYEQYF. CDR3 DNA, as far as it was read: TGTGCAAGCAGCCGAGGGGGGGTCTATGAACAGTAC.

A remark on this clone: Any gene name here is a mouse gene name. Coverage ceases 1 residue before the CDR3 finishes, and the germline J gene fills in the end. The V gene is TRBV16, the J gene TRBJ2-5; a weak D match, TRBD2 (5 bases). CDR1 is SGHSA and CDR2 is FRNQAP in the germline V gene. The CDR3 extends over 16 amino acids. Trimming removed 0 bases from V and 0 bases from J, with 10 bases in between. CDR3 loop: CASSLDAGSNQDTQYF. The sequenced CDR3 bases are TGTGCAAGCAGCTTAGACGCTGGGTCTAACCAAGACACCCAGTAC. The variable domain in full, with the rest retrieved from reference TRBV16 and TRBJ2-5, is NAGVIQTPRHKVTGKGQEATLWCEPISGHSAVFWYRQTIVQGLEFLTYFRNQAPIDDSGMPKERFSAQMPNQSHSTLKIQSTQPQDSAVYLCASSLDAGSNQDTQYFGPGTRLLVL.

About this clone itself: Gene names are the mouse ones. The read stops 1 residue short of the end of the CDR3; the missing end is completed from the germline J gene. This rearrangement joins TRBV13-1 to TRBJ1-6, with D possibly being TRBD1 (6 bases). TRBJ1-6 is an ORF for which the function is uncertain. The germline gives CDR1 NSHNY, CDR2 SYGAGN. This CDR3 region has 16 residues. V lost 1 base and J lost 6, with 14 bases in between. CDR3 in amino acids: CASSDYTGRGNSPLYF. CDR3 DNA (partial): TGTGCCAGCAGTGATTACACAGGGAGAGGTAATTCGCCCCTCTAC.

About this clone: Mouse germline and gene names are used. CDR3 DNA, as far as it was read: TGTGCCAGCAGCCCTCGACTGGGGGGTCATGCTGAGCAGTTC. It codes for CASSPRLGGHAEQF. The entire CDR3 protein reads CASSPRLGGHAEQFF. This sequence joins TRBV3 and TRBJ2-1, with 10 bases identical to TRBD2. Coverage ceases 1 residue before the CDR3 finishes, and the germline J gene fills in the end. The CDR3 has 15 residues. Germline trimming cut 5 bases from V and 5 bases from J; bases unmatched to any gene: 6. Germline V gene sequence: CDR1 SNHLY, CDR2 FYNGKV (reference sequence). Full variable domain (missing parts from reference TRBV3 and TRBJ2-1): GPKVLQIPSHQIIDMGQMVTLNCDPVSNHLYFYWYKQILGQQMEFLVNFYNGKVMEKSKLFKDQFSVERPDGSYFTLKIQPTALEDSAVYFCASSPRLGGHAEQFFGPGTRLTVL.

This clone has just a few counts. Gene names are the mouse ones. The CDR3 end is not reached by the read, which stops 1 residue before it; the germline J gene fills it in. The chain uses TRBV26 and TRBJ1-2, with a weak D call TRBD1 (5 bases). There are 14 residues in the CDR3. V was cut by 3 bases and J by 0 bases, with 8 bases left in between. Germline V gene data show CDR1 as KGHPV and CDR2 as FQNQEV (reference sequence). The part of the CDR3 DNA that was read is TGTGCCAGCAGTCTACTGACAGCAAACTCCGACTACACC. Its protein is CASSLLTANSDYT. The full CDR3 protein reads CASSLLTANSDYTF.

Turning to this clone: All gene names here are mouse names. The sequence runs out 1 residue before the end of the CDR3; the remainder is reconstructed from the germline J gene. This chain links TRBV19 with TRBJ2-3; no clear D. Germline CDR1 FNHDT, CDR2 SITEND (reference sequence). The germline V and J ends were trimmed by 1 base and 0 bases, with 6 bases remaining between them. The CDR3 length is 14 residues. CDR3 region: CASSISRSAETLYF. The covered CDR3 bases are TGTGCCAGCAGTATAAGCAGAAGTGCAGAAACGCTGTAT.

The sample holds a few counts of this clone. One base away lies a much larger clone, so this may be a sequencing read error. Gene names and germline refer to mouse. The observed sequence ends 1 residue before the CDR3 terminus, with the missing tail filled in from the germline J gene. The chain has TRBV26 and TRBJ2-1; D unclear. Germline loops: CDR1 KGHPV, CDR2 FQNQEV (reference sequence). CDR3 length: 13 amino acids. The V gene lost 2 bases and the J gene lost 1 base, with 3 bases spanning the gap. The CDR3 protein is CASSLDNYAEQFF. CDR3 DNA (partial): TGTGCCAGCAGTCTGGACAACTATGCTGAGCAGTTC.

This clone was recorded a few times. Gene names are mouse gene names. The read stops 1 residue short of the end of the CDR3; the missing end is completed from the germline J gene. The chain is built from TRBV3 and TRBJ1-4, with a weak D call TRBD1 (6 bases). The V end was cut by 5 bases, the J end by 3 bases, with 10 bases between. The CDR3 contains 14 residues. Germline V gene sequence: CDR1 SNHLY, CDR2 FYNGKV (reference sequence). CDR3 loop: CASSLQGANERLFF. The CDR3 bases that were read are TGTGCCAGCAGCCTACAGGGAGCCAACGAAAGATTATTT.

Within the sample, this clone is medium-sized. The listed genes are named as in mouse. Read sequence stops 1 residue before the CDR3 end, and the germline J gene provides the missing end. V is TRBV29 and J is TRBJ1-1; maybe TRBD1 (5 bases). The CDR3 has 13 residues. Per the germline V gene, CDR1 is MSHET and CDR2 is SYDVDS. V shed 5 bases and J shed 1 base, with 8 bases lying between them. The CDR3 bases that were read are TGTGCTAGCAGTCCCGGACAAAACACAGAAGTCTTC. As protein: CASSPGQNTEVF. The entire CDR3 protein is CASSPGQNTEVFF.

For this clone: Genes and germline come from the mouse. Coverage ceases 1 residue before the CDR3 finishes, and the germline J gene fills in the end. The chain joins TRBV15 to TRBJ2-2; TRBD2 matches 8 bases. In germline, CDR1 is SGHND, CDR2 FRSKSL. The CDR3 consists of 16 residues. With 1 base clipped from V and 0 bases from J, the junction kept 1 base outside the gene matches. CDR3 region: CASSLDGGANTGQLYF. The DNA read from the CDR3 is TGTGCCAGCAGTTTAGATGGGGGGGCAAACACCGGGCAGCTCTAC. The full variable domain, in which reference TRBV15 and TRBJ2-2 provide the parts outside the CDR3, is DAGVTQTPRHEVAEKGQTIILKCEPVSGHNDLFWYRQTKIQGLELLSYFRSKSLMEDGGAFKDRFKAEMLNSSFSTLKIQPTEPKDSAVYLCASSLDGGANTGQLYFGEGSKLTVL.

This clone occurred a few times. The gene names here belong to mouse. The CDR3 end is not reached by the read, which stops 1 residue before it; the germline J gene fills it in. This chain connects TRBV2 to TRBJ1-1; 8 positions match TRBD1. This CDR3 has 13 residues. V lost 4 bases, J lost 4 bases, and 2 bases stayed unmatched. Germline V lookup: CDR1 LGHNA, CDR2 YSYQKL. The CDR3 DNA, read in part, is TGTGCCAGCAGCCGCGACAGGGGCACAGAAGTCTTC. Translated: CASSRDRGTEVF. The CDR3 reads in full as CASSRDRGTEVFF.